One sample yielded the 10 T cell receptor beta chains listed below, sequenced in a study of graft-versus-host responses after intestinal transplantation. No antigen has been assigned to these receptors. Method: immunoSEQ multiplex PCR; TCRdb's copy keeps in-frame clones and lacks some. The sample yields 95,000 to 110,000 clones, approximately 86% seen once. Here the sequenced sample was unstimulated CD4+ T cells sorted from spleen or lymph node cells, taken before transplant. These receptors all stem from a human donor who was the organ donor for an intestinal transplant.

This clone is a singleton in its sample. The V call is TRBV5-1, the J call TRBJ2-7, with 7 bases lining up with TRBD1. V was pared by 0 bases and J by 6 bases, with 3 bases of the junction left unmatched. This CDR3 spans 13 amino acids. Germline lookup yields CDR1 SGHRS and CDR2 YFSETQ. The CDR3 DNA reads TGCGCCAGCAGCTTGGGACAGGGTAGCGAGCAGTACTTC. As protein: CASSLGQGSEQYF.

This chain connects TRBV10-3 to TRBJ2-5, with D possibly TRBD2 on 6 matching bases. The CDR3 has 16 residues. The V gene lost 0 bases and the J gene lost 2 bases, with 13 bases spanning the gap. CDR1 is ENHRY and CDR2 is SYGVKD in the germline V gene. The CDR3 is CAISESGGSLQETQYF. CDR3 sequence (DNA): TGTGCCATCAGTGAGTCGGGGGGATCCCTACAAGAGACCCAGTACTTC.

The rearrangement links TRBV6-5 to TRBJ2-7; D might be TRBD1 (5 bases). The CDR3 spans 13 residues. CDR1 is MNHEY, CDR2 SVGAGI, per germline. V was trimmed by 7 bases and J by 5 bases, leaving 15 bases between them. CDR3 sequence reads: CASTKSRAHEQYF. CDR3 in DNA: TGTGCCAGCACGAAAAGCAGGGCCCACGAGCAGTACTTC.

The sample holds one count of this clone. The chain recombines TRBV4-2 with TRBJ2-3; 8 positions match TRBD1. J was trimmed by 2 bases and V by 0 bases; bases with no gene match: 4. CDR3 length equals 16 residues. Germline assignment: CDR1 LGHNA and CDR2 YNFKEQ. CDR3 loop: CASSQDDRGYTDTQYF. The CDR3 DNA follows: TGTGCCAGCAGCCAAGACGACAGGGGATACACAGATACGCAGTATTTT.

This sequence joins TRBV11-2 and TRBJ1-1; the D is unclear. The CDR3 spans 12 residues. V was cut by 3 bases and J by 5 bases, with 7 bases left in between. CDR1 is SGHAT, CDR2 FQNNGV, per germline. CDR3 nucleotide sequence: TGTGCCAGCAGCTTCCTTGCTACTGAAGCTTTCTTT. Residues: CASSFLATEAFF. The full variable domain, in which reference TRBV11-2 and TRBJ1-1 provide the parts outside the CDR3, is EAGVAQSPRYKIIEKRQSVAFWCNPISGHATLYWYQQILGQGPKLLIQFQNNGVVDDSQLPKDRFSAERLKGVDSTLKIQPAKLEDSAVYLCASSFLATEAFFGQGTRLTVV.

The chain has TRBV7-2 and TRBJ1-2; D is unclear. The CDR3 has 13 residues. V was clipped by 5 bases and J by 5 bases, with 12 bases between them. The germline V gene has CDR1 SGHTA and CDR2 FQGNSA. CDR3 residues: CASSAQSGYGYTF. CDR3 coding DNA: TGTGCCAGCAGCGCCCAATCGGGATATGGCTACACCTTC. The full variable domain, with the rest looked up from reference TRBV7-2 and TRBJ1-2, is GAGVSQSPSNKVTEKGKDVELRCDPISGHTALYWYRQSLGQGLEFLIYFQGNSAPDKSGLPSDRFSAERTGGSVSTLTIQRTQQEDSAVYLCASSAQSGYGYTFGSGTRLTVV.

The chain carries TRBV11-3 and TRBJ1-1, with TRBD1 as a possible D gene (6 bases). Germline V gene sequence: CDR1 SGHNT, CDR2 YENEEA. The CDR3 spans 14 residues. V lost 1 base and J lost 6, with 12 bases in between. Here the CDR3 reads CASSLGQANPEAFF. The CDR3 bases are TGTGCCAGCAGCTTAGGACAGGCTAACCCTGAAGCTTTCTTT.

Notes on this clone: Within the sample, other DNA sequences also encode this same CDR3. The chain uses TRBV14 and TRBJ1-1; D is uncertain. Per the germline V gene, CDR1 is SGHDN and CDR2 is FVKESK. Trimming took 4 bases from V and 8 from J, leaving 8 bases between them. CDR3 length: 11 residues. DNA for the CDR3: TGTGCCAGCAGCCGCTCCGTAGAAGCTTTCTTT. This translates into CASSRSVEAFF. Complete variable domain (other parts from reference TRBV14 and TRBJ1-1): EAGVTQFPSHSVIEKGQTVTLRCDPISGHDNLYWYRRVMGKEIKFLLHFVKESKQDESGMPNNRFLAERTGGTYSTLKVQPAELEDSGVYFCASSRSVEAFFGQGTRLTVV.

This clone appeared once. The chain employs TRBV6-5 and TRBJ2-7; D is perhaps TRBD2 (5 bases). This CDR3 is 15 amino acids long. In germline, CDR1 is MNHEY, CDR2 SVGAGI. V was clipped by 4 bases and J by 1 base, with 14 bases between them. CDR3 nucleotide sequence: TGTGCCAGCAGTTTGGCATATCGAGGGTCCTACGAGCAGTACTTC. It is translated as CASSLAYRGSYEQYF.

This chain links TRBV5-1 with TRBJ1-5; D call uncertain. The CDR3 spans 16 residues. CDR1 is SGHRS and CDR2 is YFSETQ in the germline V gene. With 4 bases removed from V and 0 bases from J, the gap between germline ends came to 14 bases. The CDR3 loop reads CASSPSGVFSNQPQHF. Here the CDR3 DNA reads TGCGCCAGCAGCCCCAGCGGGGTGTTTAGCAATCAGCCCCAGCATTTT.